The 2 T cell receptor beta chains in this list originate from one sample, sequenced in a study of blood T cell repertoires in COVID-19 (dated by TCRdb to 2020 to 2021). Library method: the immunoSEQ multiplex PCR assay. As stored in TCRdb, this immuneACCESS dataset retains in-frame rearrangements with V and J assigned. A fraction of the clones does not appear; measured against another copy, unresolved V genes explain less than half of the discrepancy, and the remainder lacks a known reason. The sample table lists roughly 100,000 clones, approximately 83% of them with a count of one. Around 4% of the sample is in the top ten clones. Sequencing was performed on peripheral blood. These TCRs come from a man aged 45-65 years with acute or convalescent COVID-19.

The V call is TRBV5-1, the J call TRBJ1-1; 7 bases match TRBD1. Germline trimming cut 2 bases from V and 4 bases from J; bases unmatched to any gene: 8. Germline V gene lookup returns CDR1 SGHRS and CDR2 YFSETQ. There are 15 residues in the CDR3. The CDR3 DNA reads TGCGCCAGCAGCTTATTACAGGGGCAGGGCACTGAAGCTTTCTTT. Protein: CASSLLQGQGTEAFF. Filled out from reference TRBV5-1 and TRBJ1-1, the complete variable domain reads KAGVTQTPRYLIKTRGQQVTLSCSPISGHRSVSWYQQTPGQGLQFLFEYFSETQRNKGNFPGRFSGRQFSNSRSEMNVSTLELGDSALYLCASSLLQGQGTEAFFGQGTRLTVV.

The genes are TRBV9 and TRBJ1-2, with 9 bases aligning to TRBD1. The CDR3 extends over 15 amino acids. The trim removed 2 bases at V and 4 bases at J, leaving 6 bases unmatched. Germline V CDR1 and CDR2: SGDLS, YYNGEE. The CDR3 DNA reads TGTGCCAGCAGCGTCGCCGGGACAGGGATCTATGGCTACACCTTC. Translating gives CASSVAGTGIYGYTF.